Detailed here is one TCR beta chain. What it binds is unknown. Data came from immunoSEQ multiplex PCR; TCRdb stores just in-frame clones and leaves some out. The table records approximately 200,000 clones, almost 90% of them present only once. The sample comes from a study of T cell responses to AZD1222 COVID-19 vaccine. General observations from the study: Most donors were white British and more were female, and clonal diversity was possibly underestimated. Scientists sampled the repertoires only once the peak T cell response had passed. Close to half of all spike-specific TCRs reportedly target regions of the variants that are unmutated.

The TCR was taken from an adult in good health. The sample in question was peripheral blood, obtained on day 0 of AZD1222 vaccination.

The CDR3, as DNA: TGTGCCAGCACCTTCAGACAGGGGCCGGGCTCCTACAATGAGCAGTTCTTC. This translates into CASTFRQGPGSYNEQFF. The V gene is TRBV27, the J gene TRBJ2-1; 8 bases line up with TRBD1. CDR1 and CDR2 (germline): MNHEY, SMNVEV (reference sequence). This CDR3 comprises 17 residues. V lost 7 bases, J lost 0 bases, and 11 bases stayed unmatched.